Listed below are T cell receptor beta chains from one sample, sequenced in a study of cytomegalovirus exposure and HLA in healthy donors. Profiled with immunoSEQ multiplex PCR; TCRdb holds only in-frame clones, not every one. The profile shows some 110,000 clones, around 77% of them singletons. Sequences were obtained from PBMCs. The source of these receptors is a middle-aged woman in good health and CMV-seropositive. Each CDR3 is given with its conserved first and last residue. A D gene is named only where the DNA matches it firmly. Only part of the rows carry a size: once, few, many, or a class if the clone is expanded.

>TRBD2|few|TRBV19|TRBJ2-7
CASSRTSGTTYEQYF
TGTGCCAGTAGCAGGACTAGCGGGACTACCTACGAGCAGTACTTC
>TRBD2|-|TRBV10-1|TRBJ2-2
CASSDQAGLALAGELFF
TGCGCCAGCAGTGACCAAGCGGGACTAGCGCTTGCCGGGGAGCTGTTTTTT
>-|-|TRBV7-6|TRBJ2-7
CASSSIRGPHYEQYF
TGTGCCAGCAGCTCAATCCGTGGGCCCCACTACGAGCAGTACTTC
>-|-|TRBV7-5|TRBJ1-1
CARSLRNRMNTEAFF
TGTGCCAGAAGCTTACGGAACAGAATGAACACTGAAGCTTTCTTT
>TRBD1|-|TRBV19|TRBJ2-4
CASRRTGDGDIQYF
TGTGCCAGTAGGCGGACAGGGGATGGGGACATTCAGTACTTC
>-|-|TRBV20-1|TRBJ1-4
CSARVGEKLFF
TGCAGTGCTAGGGTCGGTGAAAAACTGTTTTTT
>TRBD1|-|TRBV2|TRBJ1-5
CASSGTGGNQPQHF
TGTGCCAGCTCCGGGACAGGGGGCAATCAGCCCCAGCATTTT
>TRBD1|-|TRBV14|TRBJ1-1
CASSVNRGGGNTEAFF
TGTGCCAGCAGCGTTAACAGGGGGGGAGGGAACACTGAAGCTTTCTTT
>TRBD1|-|TRBV10-2|TRBJ1-2
CASSPDRVNGYTF
TGCGCCAGCAGTCCTGACAGGGTAAATGGCTACACCTTC
>-|few|TRBV6-5|TRBJ1-4
CASANRDSNEKLFF
TGTGCCAGCGCAAACCGGGACTCTAATGAAAAACTGTTTTTT
>-|-|TRBV19|TRBJ2-5
CASSMGTETQYF
TGTGCCAGTAGTATGGGCACCGAGACCCAGTACTTC
>-|-|TRBV10-2|TRBJ2-5
CASSDQLWGLQETQYF
TGCGCCAGCAGTGACCAGCTCTGGGGCCTACAAGAGACCCAGTACTTC
>-|-|TRBV30|TRBJ2-5
CAWSVLAPSYQETQYF
TGTGCCTGGAGTGTTCTAGCGCCCTCGTACCAAGAGACCCAGTACTTC
>TRBD2|-|TRBV4-1|TRBJ2-7
CASSHMGLAGTYEQYF
TGCGCCAGCAGCCATATGGGCCTAGCGGGAACCTACGAGCAGTACTTC
>-|-|TRBV2|TRBJ1-5
CASSEGRAGNQPQHF
TGTGCCAGCAGTGAAGGAAGAGCTGGCAATCAGCCCCAGCATTTT
>-|-|TRBV5-5|TRBJ1-5
CASSLLADNQPQHF
TGTGCCAGCAGCTTGTTGGCAGACAATCAGCCCCAGCATTTT
>-|-|TRBV28|TRBJ2-3
CASSFLGASTDTQYF
TGTGCCAGCAGTTTTTTAGGAGCTAGCACAGATACGCAGTATTTT
>-|once|TRBV2|TRBJ2-7
CASSPQGSYYEQYF
TGTGCCAGCAGTCCTCAGGGGTCCTACTACGAGCAGTACTTC
>TRBD1|-|TRBV6-6|TRBJ2-7
CASRPGQGYEQYF
TGTGCCAGCAGACCGGGACAGGGCTACGAGCAGTACTTC
>-|-|TRBV2|TRBJ2-1
CASSEAGFYNEQFF
TGTGCCAGCAGTGAGGCAGGGTTCTACAATGAGCAGTTCTTC
>-|-|TRBV12-1|TRBJ2-2
CASSAGLAGGAGELFF
TGTGCCAGCAGCGCGGGACTAGCGGGAGGGGCCGGGGAGCTGTTTTTT
>TRBD2|-|TRBV27|TRBJ2-1
CASSFRGGNNEQFF
TGTGCCAGCAGTTTCCGCGGGGGGAACAATGAGCAGTTCTTC
>-|-|TRBV7-9|TRBJ2-3
CASSPKRADTQYF
TGTGCCAGCAGCCCCAAGAGGGCAGATACGCAGTATTTT
>TRBD2|-|TRBV7-7|TRBJ2-5
CASSHGTSGMETQYF
TGTGCTAGCAGCCACGGGACTAGCGGGATGGAGACCCAGTACTTC
>-|-|TRBV2|TRBJ1-1
CASSEAPGAEAFF
TGTGCCAGCAGTGAAGCGCCGGGGGCTGAAGCTTTCTTT
>TRBD2|-|TRBV5-1|TRBJ2-2
CASSFPGTSGIYTGELFF
TGCGCCAGCAGCTTTCCCGGGACTAGCGGGATTTACACCGGGGAGCTGTTTTTT
>TRBD2|-|TRBV28|TRBJ2-7
CASSFGLAGGEQYF
TGTGCCAGCAGTTTCGGACTAGCGGGAGGGGAGCAGTACTTC
>-|-|TRBV15|TRBJ2-1
CATYQRGGAYNEQFF
TGTGCCACCTATCAACGCGGAGGGGCCTACAATGAGCAGTTCTTC
>TRBD1|-|TRBV6-5|TRBJ2-1
CASSLLGQGADEQFF
TGTGCCAGCAGCCTTCTAGGACAGGGGGCGGATGAGCAGTTCTTC
>-|-|TRBV10-1|TRBJ2-1
CASSELASYNEQFF
TGCGCCAGCAGTGAGTTGGCTAGCTACAATGAGCAGTTCTTC
>-|-|TRBV19|TRBJ2-5
CASSMGGGRRETQYF
TGTGCCAGTAGTATGGGGGGCGGGAGAAGAGAGACCCAGTACTTC
>TRBD1|few|TRBV6-5|TRBJ2-7
CASSYPGQGREQYF
TGTGCCAGCAGTTACCCGGGACAGGGGAGGGAGCAGTACTTC